The clone carrying this T cell receptor (beta chain) has a handful of counts. The antigen remains unidentified. Its ends do not fully match the called genes, so a read error is possible. The sample belongs to a study of cytomegalovirus exposure and HLA in healthy donors. 60 Vbeta and 13 Jbeta primers were used in PCR. Original analysis: Roughly 11 million shared chains were among the 65 million to 85 million unique TCR beta chains that a later analysis counted. Method: immunoSEQ multiplex PCR; TCRdb's copy keeps in-frame clones and lacks some. D and trimming were read from the DNA, whereas the V and J calls and clone size are those reported in that table. Among over 150,000 clones, 70% to 90% were seen once, and the ten largest hold roughly 5.5%. Germline lookup yields CDR1 GTSNPN and CDR2 SVGIG (reference sequence). The CDR3 extends over 11 amino acids. Study-wide results and limits: As was reported, the classifier diagnosed cytomegalovirus status with high specificity and sensitivity. A later analysis linked a missense DCLRE1C variant to TCR beta V- and J-gene trimming.

Input material: PBMCs. The clonotype comes from a middle-aged woman in good health and CMV-seropositive. The chain recombines TRBV30 with TRBJ1-2, with D unclear. In DNA form, the CDR3 reads TGTGCCTGGAGTCATAACTATGGCCACACCTTC. This sequence encodes CAWSHNYGHTF. Full variable domain (remainder filled in from reference TRBV30 and TRBJ1-2): SQTIHQWPATLVQPVGSPLSLECTVEGTSNPNLYWYRQAAGRGLQLLFYSVGIGQISSEVPQNLSASRPQDRQFILSSKKLLLSDSGFYLCAWSHNYGHTFGSGTRLTVV.